A single sample gave rise to the 9 T cell receptor beta chains below, sequenced in a study of preoperative IRX-2 immunotherapy in early breast cancer. Profiling relied on immunoSEQ multiplex PCR, and the TCRdb table lists in-frame clones only, not all of them. This sample has 23,000 or so clones; 85% to 90% occur once, and the top ten carry roughly 9%. The treatment denotes: preoperative locoregional IRX-2 cytokine immunotherapy. The source material was tumor tissue, sampled after IRX-2 immunotherapy. The receptors were sampled from a human donor with breast cancer.

This clone appeared a few times. The chain carries TRBV6-1 and TRBJ2-1; no clear D gene. The CDR3 is made up of 14 amino acids. V lost 2 bases and J lost 2, with 7 bases in between. Germline V CDR1 and CDR2: MNHNS, SASEGT. CDR3 bases: TGTGCCAGCAGTGAATTGTCCGCCTACAATGAGCAGTTCTTC. Translated: CASSELSAYNEQFF.

This chain uses TRBV7-2 with TRBJ2-7, with 10 bases that match TRBD2. In germline, CDR1 is SGHTA, CDR2 FQGNSA. CDR3 size: 15 residues. Trimming removed 5 bases from V and 7 bases from J; junction bases left unmatched: 11. CDR3 in DNA: TGTGCCAGCAGCCTCGATTCACTAGCGGGGCGGGAGCAGTACTTC. This codes for CASSLDSLAGREQYF. Complete variable domain (other parts from reference TRBV7-2 and TRBJ2-7): GAGVSQSPSNKVTEKGKDVELRCDPISGHTALYWYRQSLGQGLEFLIYFQGNSAPDKSGLPSDRFSAERTGGSVSTLTIQRTQQEDSAVYLCASSLDSLAGREQYFGPGTRLTVT.

The rearrangement joins TRBV7-6 to TRBJ1-2, with D perhaps matching TRBD1 (6 bases). Between the trimmed V and J ends, which lost 5 bases and 4 bases, there was a span of 14 bases. CDR1 SGHVS and CDR2 FNYEAQ come from the germline V gene. This CDR3 has 14 residues. The CDR3 region is CASSPIQGPYGYTF. The CDR3 coding sequence is TGTGCCAGCAGCCCTATACAGGGCCCCTATGGCTACACCTTC.

The chain carries TRBV28 and TRBJ1-4; the D gene is possibly TRBD1 (5 bases). Germline CDR1 reads MDHEN; CDR2 reads SYDVKM. The CDR3 is 14 amino acids. Trimming left V 8 bases short and J 7 bases short, with 17 bases between. For the CDR3, the DNA is TGTGCCAGCGGGGCCGCGGCGCGAGGTGAAAAACTGTTTTTT. Its protein product is CASGAAARGEKLFF.

The gene calls are TRBV12-2 and TRBJ1-5. TRBV12-2 is labeled a pseudogene. This CDR3 region has 17 residues. CDR3 nucleotide sequence: TGTGCAAGTCGCTTGTGTGTCGGGGGGAGGCTATATCAGCCCCAGCATTTT. This codes for CASRLCVGGRLYQPQHF.

The table lists this clone with a count of one. V usage is TRBV28 and J usage is TRBJ1-6, with 8 bases matching TRBD1. Germline loops: CDR1 MDHEN, CDR2 SYDVKM. The CDR3 runs 16 residues. Trimming at V came to 4 bases and at J to 2 bases, leaving 4 bases not matched to a gene. CDR3 in amino acids: CASSSDRGAYNSPLHF. In DNA, the CDR3 is TGTGCCAGCAGTTCAGACAGGGGTGCCTATAATTCACCCCTCCACTTT.

The V call is TRBV10-3, the J call TRBJ1-4; TRBD1 matches at 11 bases. CDR1 is ENHRY, CDR2 SYGVKD, per germline. This CDR3 region has 15 residues. V lost 6 bases and J lost 8; bases outside the gene matches: 8. For the CDR3, the DNA is TGTGCCATCAGCAACCGGGACAGGGGGTTGGAAAAACTGTTTTTT. It encodes CAISNRDRGLEKLFF.

CDR3 residues: CASSRAGLGETQYF. The CDR3, as DNA: TGCGCCAGCAGCCGTGCCGGTTTGGGAGAGACCCAGTACTTC. The chain carries TRBV4-3 and TRBJ2-5; D remains unclear. Germline loops: CDR1 LGHNA, CDR2 YSLEER. Trimming took off 4 bases at V and 4 bases at J, with 13 bases between the two ends. This CDR3 is built from 14 residues.

The chain combines TRBV19 with TRBJ2-5; possibly TRBD2 for D (6 bases). The V gene lost 2 bases and the J gene lost 5 bases, with 15 bases spanning the gap. The CDR3 runs to 15 residues. CDR1 and CDR2 from the germline V gene are LNHDA and SQIVND (reference sequence). CDR3: CASSIRQRREETQYF. The CDR3 DNA follows: TGTGCCAGTAGTATAAGACAACGACGGGAGGAGACCCAGTACTTC.